The rows below give T cell receptor beta chains drawn from one sample of a study of shared clonotypes between healthy human individuals. Libraries were prepared by immunoSEQ multiplex PCR; TCRdb keeps only in-frame clonotypes and omits some of them. The sample shows hundreds of thousands of clones, 85% to 95% of them seen only once. Sequenced input: naive CD8+ T cells sorted from blood. The receptors shown here come from a woman aged 25 to 39 in good health. The CDR3 runs from the conserved cysteine through the conserved F or W. The D gene is left open where the match is weak. Expanded clones get a size class; other rows say once, few or many, or leave the size out.

CDR3: CASSERGSGNEQFF; DNA: TGTGCCAGCAGTGAAAGGGGGAGCGGTAATGAGCAGTTCTTC; D: -; size: -; V: TRBV25-1; J: TRBJ2-1
CDR3: CASSLLGDSGNTIYF; DNA: TGTGCCAGCAGCTTGTTGGGGGACTCTGGAAACACCATATATTTT; D: -; size: -; V: TRBV5-6; J: TRBJ1-3
CDR3: CASSHHTGQGKETQYF; DNA: TGCGCCAGCAGCCACCACACAGGACAGGGGAAAGAGACCCAGTACTTC; D: TRBD1; size: -; V: TRBV4-1; J: TRBJ2-5
CDR3: CASSPSARGAQETQYF; DNA: TGTGCCAGCAGCCCCTCGGCTCGCGGAGCCCAAGAGACCCAGTACTTC; D: -; size: once; V: TRBV28; J: TRBJ2-5
CDR3: CASGETDRAGGETQYF; DNA: TGTGCCAGCGGGGAAACGGACAGGGCTGGGGGAGAGACCCAGTACTTC; D: TRBD1; size: once; V: TRBV2; J: TRBJ2-5
CDR3: CASSLLGGAPTGELFF; DNA: TGTGCCAGCAGTTTGCTAGGGGGCGCCCCGACCGGGGAGCTGTTTTTT; D: TRBD1; size: -; V: TRBV28; J: TRBJ2-2
CDR3: CASSSYRDNYEQYF; DNA: TGTGCCAGCAGTTCATACCGGGACAACTACGAGCAGTACTTC; D: -; size: -; V: TRBV27; J: TRBJ2-7
CDR3: CASSSKQGIYEQYF; DNA: TGTGCCAGCAGCTCCAAACAGGGGATCTACGAGCAGTACTTC; D: TRBD1; size: -; V: TRBV5-5; J: TRBJ2-7
CDR3: CASSPSGTGEQYF; DNA: TGCGCCAGCAGCCCTTCCGGGACAGGGGAGCAGTACTTC; D: TRBD1; size: -; V: TRBV9; J: TRBJ2-7
CDR3: CASSLGANKNIQYF; DNA: TGTGCCAGCAGCTTGGGGGCCAACAAAAACATTCAGTACTTC; D: -; size: -; V: TRBV6-5; J: TRBJ2-4
CDR3: CASSQGRGLGTEAFF; DNA: TGCGCCAGCAGCCAAGGTCGGGGGTTGGGCACTGAAGCTTTCTTT; D: -; size: -; V: TRBV4-1; J: TRBJ1-1
CDR3: CASSLAPLGNSYEQYF; DNA: TGTGCCAGCAGCTTAGCCCCCCTAGGGAACTCCTACGAGCAGTACTTC; D: -; size: -; V: TRBV7-6; J: TRBJ2-7
CDR3: CASVLRGEAFF; DNA: TGTGCCAGTGTACTCAGGGGGGAAGCTTTCTTT; D: TRBD1; size: -; V: TRBV19; J: TRBJ1-1
CDR3: CASSPIGDSPRGNQPQHF; DNA: TGTGCCAGCAGTCCGATTGGGGACAGCCCGAGGGGCAATCAGCCCCAGCATTTT; D: TRBD1; size: once; V: TRBV28; J: TRBJ1-5
CDR3: CASSEIQGYYSNQPQHF; DNA: TGTGCCAGCAGTGAAATACAGGGGTATTATAGCAATCAGCCCCAGCATTTT; D: TRBD1; size: once; V: TRBV6-1; J: TRBJ1-5
CDR3: CASSLAGQAYGYTF; DNA: TGTGCCAGCAGTTTAGCGGGGCAGGCCTATGGCTACACCTTC; D: -; size: -; V: TRBV28; J: TRBJ1-2
CDR3: CASSSLLAGGHDYEQYF; DNA: TGTGCCAGCAGCTCCCTGTTAGCGGGAGGGCATGACTACGAGCAGTACTTC; D: TRBD2; size: -; V: TRBV7-3; J: TRBJ2-7
CDR3: CASSVRLAGGSTDTQYF; DNA: TGCGCCAGCAGCGTAAGACTAGCGGGGGGGTCCACAGATACGCAGTATTTT; D: TRBD2; size: -; V: TRBV5-1; J: TRBJ2-3
CDR3: CSVEALDYLNYGYTF; DNA: TGCAGCGTTGAAGCGCTTGATTACTTAAACTATGGCTACACCTTC; D: -; size: -; V: TRBV29-1; J: TRBJ1-2
CDR3: CASSQGLAGVVETQYF; DNA: TGTGCCAGCAGCCAGGGACTAGCGGGAGTGGTGGAGACCCAGTACTTC; D: TRBD2; size: -; V: TRBV7-8; J: TRBJ2-5
CDR3: CASSGDSITYNEQFF; DNA: TGTGCCAGCAGTGGGGATAGTATTACCTACAATGAGCAGTTCTTC; D: -; size: -; V: TRBV2; J: TRBJ2-1
CDR3: CASSLPGLVWDTIYF; DNA: TGTGCCAGCAGCTTACCGGGTTTGGTGTGGGACACCATATATTTT; D: -; size: few; V: TRBV7-9; J: TRBJ1-3
CDR3: CASSLGGFRVMDTGELFF; DNA: TGTGCCAGCAGTTTAGGGGGTTTCAGGGTGATGGACACCGGGGAGCTGTTTTTT; D: -; size: -; V: TRBV27; J: TRBJ2-2
CDR3: CASTARGGPGNTIYF; DNA: TGTGCCAGTACCGCCCGGGGGGGACCTGGAAACACCATATATTTT; D: -; size: -; V: TRBV19; J: TRBJ1-3
CDR3: CASSFLGTSGRGSRFF; DNA: TGTGCCAGCAGTTTTCTGGGGACTAGCGGGAGGGGGAGTCGGTTCTTC; D: TRBD2; size: -; V: TRBV28; J: TRBJ2-1
CDR3: CASSLGTSDEQYF; DNA: TGTGCCAGCAGCTTGGGGACTAGCGACGAGCAGTACTTC; D: TRBD2; size: -; V: TRBV5-6; J: TRBJ2-7
CDR3: CASSPPPADREGIAYF; DNA: TGTGCCAGCAGTCCGCCCCCCGCCGACAGGGAAGGGATTGCGTACTTC; D: TRBD1; size: -; V: TRBV28; J: TRBJ2-5
CDR3: CASSLWLAAEQFF; DNA: TGTGCCAGCAGCTTATGGCTAGCGGCTGAGCAGTTCTTC; D: TRBD2; size: -; V: TRBV7-6; J: TRBJ2-1
CDR3: CASSLGSGLWTDTQYF; DNA: TGTGCCAGCAGCTTAGGTTCGGGGCTTTGGACAGATACGCAGTATTTT; D: -; size: -; V: TRBV7-6; J: TRBJ2-3
CDR3: CASSVGGSQETQYF; DNA: TGTGCCAGCAGCGTAGGCGGGAGCCAAGAGACCCAGTACTTC; D: TRBD2; size: -; V: TRBV9; J: TRBJ2-5
CDR3: CASSLGLAGGVADTQYF; DNA: TGTGCCAGCAGCTTGGGACTAGCGGGAGGGGTGGCAGATACGCAGTATTTT; D: TRBD2; size: -; V: TRBV5-6; J: TRBJ2-3
CDR3: CASSPSGTEAFF; DNA: TGTGCCAGCAGTCCTTCGGGGACTGAAGCTTTCTTT; D: -; size: once; V: TRBV28; J: TRBJ1-1
CDR3: CASSLSIGGDGFEQYF; DNA: TGTGCCAGCAGTTTAAGTATCGGGGGGGACGGGTTCGAGCAGTACTTC; D: TRBD2; size: -; V: TRBV28; J: TRBJ2-7
CDR3: CASSLRRDVRSWTEAFF; DNA: TGCGCCAGCAGCCTCCGTCGAGACGTAAGATCGTGGACTGAAGCTTTCTTT; D: -; size: -; V: TRBV4-3; J: TRBJ1-1
CDR3: CASSELGEQYF; DNA: TGTGCCAGCAGTGAATTGGGCGAGCAGTACTTC; D: -; size: -; V: TRBV2; J: TRBJ2-7
CDR3: CASSSGQRYEQYF; DNA: TGTGCCAGCAGTTCAGGACAGAGATACGAGCAGTACTTC; D: -; size: -; V: TRBV27; J: TRBJ2-7
CDR3: CASSFTAASLNEQFF; DNA: TGTGCCAGCAGCTTCACAGCTGCTAGTCTCAATGAGCAGTTCTTC; D: -; size: -; V: TRBV6-6; J: TRBJ2-1
CDR3: CASRTGWTGEGYGYTF; DNA: TGTGCCAGCAGAACCGGGTGGACAGGGGAGGGCTATGGCTACACCTTC; D: TRBD1; size: -; V: TRBV2; J: TRBJ1-2
CDR3: CASSFRLSGDTQYF; DNA: TGTGCCAGCAGTTTCCGCCTCAGTGGAGATACGCAGTATTTT; D: -; size: -; V: TRBV28; J: TRBJ2-3
CDR3: CASSLSPGTANEKLFF; DNA: TGTGCCAGCAGTTTATCGCCCGGGACAGCAAATGAAAAACTGTTTTTT; D: TRBD1; size: -; V: TRBV27; J: TRBJ1-4
CDR3: CASSPTPLEVGELFF; DNA: TGTGCCAGCAGTCCCACCCCACTAGAGGTCGGGGAGCTGTTTTTT; D: -; size: -; V: TRBV27; J: TRBJ2-2
CDR3: CSVEGSSSYEQYF; DNA: TGCAGCGTTGAAGGCAGCTCCTCCTACGAGCAGTACTTC; D: -; size: -; V: TRBV29-1; J: TRBJ2-7
CDR3: CASSRTSRYTDTQYF; DNA: TGTGCCAGCAGTAGGACTAGCCGATACACAGATACGCAGTATTTT; D: TRBD2; size: -; V: TRBV28; J: TRBJ2-3
CDR3: CASSGGVLSYEQYF; DNA: TGTGCCAGCAGTGGGGGGGTCCTTTCCTACGAGCAGTACTTC; D: -; size: -; V: TRBV2; J: TRBJ2-7
CDR3: CASSLLTSGTTDTQYF; DNA: TGTGCCAGCAGCCTATTGACTAGCGGTACCACAGATACGCAGTATTTT; D: TRBD2; size: -; V: TRBV27; J: TRBJ2-3
CDR3: CASGNLGNNEQFF; DNA: TGTGCCAGCGGGAACCTAGGAAACAATGAGCAGTTCTTC; D: -; size: -; V: TRBV27; J: TRBJ2-1
CDR3: CASSPKAEVSYEQYF; DNA: TGTGCCAGCAGCCCAAAGGCGGAGGTGTCCTACGAGCAGTACTTC; D: -; size: -; V: TRBV5-5; J: TRBJ2-7
CDR3: CASSLVKGAHTGELFF; DNA: TGTGCCAGCAGCTTAGTGAAGGGGGCCCACACCGGGGAGCTGTTTTTT; D: TRBD1; size: -; V: TRBV13; J: TRBJ2-2
CDR3: CASRSGRDEQYF; DNA: TGTGCCAGCAGGTCCGGCCGCGACGAGCAGTACTTC; D: -; size: -; V: TRBV27; J: TRBJ2-7
CDR3: CASSTDRVNTEAFF; DNA: TGTGCCAGTAGTACGGACAGGGTGAACACTGAAGCTTTCTTT; D: TRBD1; size: once; V: TRBV19; J: TRBJ1-1